The next 6 T cell receptor beta chains were all read from a single sample in a study of CD8 T cells in ankylosing spondylitis. Study-wide findings and caveats: Apparently characteristic of ankylosing spondylitis blood was a TCR beta motif (eight highly homologous variants).

For these receptors, no antigen is known. TCRdb independently ran MiXCR on the 5' RACE reads; one entry per CDR3 protein. This sample has some 700,000 distinct CDR3 sequences, with 19% found just once. The specimen sequenced was blood, either unsorted or a sorted T cell fraction (not recorded which). All receptors derive from a male donor with ankylosing spondylitis.

The V call is TRBV11-2, the J call TRBJ2-5, with D perhaps matching TRBD1 (6 bases). CDR1 and CDR2 from the germline V gene are SGHAT and FQNNGV. There are 14 residues in the CDR3. The V end lost 5 bases, the J end lost 4 bases, and 14 bases lay between the germline ends. The CDR3 DNA sequence: TGTGCCAGCAGCCTTTGGACAGCATCAGAGACCCAGTACTTC. Its protein is CASSLWTASETQYF.

The rearrangement uses TRBV6-1 and TRBJ1-1, with D maybe TRBD1 (5 bases). V lost 6 bases to trimming and J lost 4 bases, with 12 bases between them. The CDR3 length is 13 residues. Germline V CDR1 and CDR2: MNHNS, SASEGT. CDR3 sequence reads: CASRRQMVTEAFF. The CDR3 DNA follows: TGTGCCAGCAGACGACAGATGGTCACTGAAGCTTTCTTT.

This clonotype has ten or more counts. V is TRBV30 and J is TRBJ1-5; D remains unclear. The CDR3 sequence is 16 residues long. Germline V CDR1 and CDR2: GTSNPN, SVGIG (reference sequence). V lost 0 bases and J lost 5, with 17 bases in between. This CDR3 reads CAWSVPGVYSDQPQHF. The CDR3 DNA is TGTGCCTGGAGTGTACCCGGAGTGTACTCCGATCAGCCCCAGCATTTT.

This clonotype was observed a few times. V usage is TRBV5-6 and J usage is TRBJ1-5; TRBD1 might be the D (5 bases). This CDR3 is 14 amino acids long. With 1 base removed from V and 5 bases from J, the gap between germline ends came to 10 bases. Germline V gene data show CDR1 as SGHDT and CDR2 as YYEEEE. DNA of the CDR3: TGTGCCAGCAGCTTGTATGACAGTCATCAGCCCCAGCATTTT. Protein product: CASSLYDSHQPQHF.

This chain links TRBV7-2 with TRBJ1-6, with D possibly matching TRBD1 (6 bases). Trimming removed 5 bases from V and 8 bases from J, with 13 bases in between. Looked up from germline, CDR1 is SGHTA and CDR2 is FQGNSA. This CDR3 comprises 14 residues. CDR3 amino acids: CASSGQNLHSPLHF. The CDR3 region has the DNA TGTGCCAGCAGCGGACAGAACCTTCATTCACCCCTCCACTTT.

This clonotype was seen a handful of times. The chain recombines TRBV12-3 or TRBV12-4 with TRBJ2-2; perhaps TRBD1 as D (5 bases). This CDR3 has 17 amino acids. V lost 1 base, J lost 1 base, and 13 bases lay in between. DNA for the CDR3: TGTGCCAGCAGTTTAGAAATTGGTACAGGGAACACCGGGGAGCTGTTTTTT. This sequence encodes CASSLEIGTGNTGELFF.